A single sample is the source of the 11 T cell receptor beta chains below, sequenced in a study of shared clonotypes between healthy human individuals (dated by TCRdb to 2018 to 2020). Library creation used the immunoSEQ multiplex PCR assay. This immuneACCESS table, as held by TCRdb, lists in-frame sequences with V and J called but not all clones. Of the missing ones, under half trace to an unresolved V gene in checked studies; the others have no known cause. The sample profile shows approximately 500,000 clones; 90% to 96% of them were found once. The ten largest make up under 0.06% of the sample. The sequencing sample was made of naive CD4+ T cells sorted from blood. Taken with the paper, the label for cell subset or site translates to: CD45RA+ positively selected. These receptors all stem from a woman aged 30 to 39 in good health.

This clone was counted only a few times. This sequence joins TRBV11-2 and TRBJ2-7, with no clear D. This CDR3 has 13 residues. V shed 5 bases and J shed 5 bases, with 13 bases lying between them. From germline, CDR1 is SGHAT and CDR2 FQNNGV. This CDR3 is CASSTDTPHEQYF. CDR3 in DNA: TGTGCCAGCAGCACCGACACCCCCCACGAGCAGTACTTC.

The chain combines TRBV14 with TRBJ2-2; 9 bases agree with TRBD1. The CDR3 sequence is 18 residues long. V lost 4 bases to trimming and J lost 4 bases; unmatched junction nucleotides: 13. Germline V lookup: CDR1 SGHDN, CDR2 FVKESK. The CDR3 spells CASSPYGQGKSGTGELFF. CDR3 coding DNA: TGTGCCAGCAGCCCGTACGGACAGGGGAAATCGGGCACCGGGGAGCTGTTTTTT.

The rearrangement joins TRBV30 to TRBJ2-1; D gene unclear. Trimming pared 5 bases from V and 5 bases from J, leaving 7 bases between. CDR3 length: 11 amino acids. Germline-derived CDR1 and CDR2 are GTSNPN and SVGIG (reference sequence). The CDR3 spells CAWGTNNEQFF. CDR3 nucleotide sequence: TGTGCCTGGGGTACCAACAATGAGCAGTTCTTC.

V and J are TRBV9 and TRBJ2-5, with D possibly matching TRBD1 (6 bases). V was clipped by 4 bases and J by 3 bases, with 10 bases between them. This CDR3 is 13 amino acids long. Germline V gene sequence: CDR1 SGDLS, CDR2 YYNGEE. The CDR3 DNA is TGTGCCAGCAGCCTGGGGGCGGAAGAGACCCAGTACTTC. Amino acids: CASSLGAEETQYF. Together with reference TRBV9 and TRBJ2-5, the CDR3 gives the full variable domain: DSGVTQTPKHLITATGQRVTLRCSPRSGDLSVYWYQQSLDQGLQFLIQYYNGEERAKGNILERFSAQQFPDLHSELNLSSLELGDSALYFCASSLGAEETQYFGPGTRLLVL.

This clone was counted once. This chain uses TRBV29-1 with TRBJ2-3; TRBD1 matches 8 bases. This CDR3 has 14 amino acids. The junction had 7 bases not matched to a gene; V was cut back by 6 bases and J by 2 bases. Germline-derived CDR1 and CDR2 are SQVTM and ANQGSEA. The CDR3 spells CSVSGQVLTDTQYF. The CDR3 bases are TGCAGCGTCTCGGGACAGGTCCTCACAGATACGCAGTATTTT.

The CDR3 nucleotides read TGTGCCAGCAGTCTGGGGAGCCAGGGACTAGCGGGCCGCACAGATACGCAGTATTTT. Translating gives CASSLGSQGLAGRTDTQYF. The chain is built from TRBV2 and TRBJ2-3; TRBD2 matches 12 bases. The germline V gene encodes CDR1 SNHLY and CDR2 FYNNEI. The CDR3 runs to 19 residues. V gave up 5 bases and J gave up 1 base; unmatched junction bases: 13.

The chain has TRBV6-1 and TRBJ1-4; a weak D match, TRBD1 (5 bases). There are 15 residues in the CDR3. Germline CDR1 and CDR2: MNHNS and SASEGT. Trimming took 7 bases from V and 0 from J, leaving 12 bases between them. CDR3 nucleotides: TGTGCCAGCACACGACAGATTCCAACTAATGAAAAACTGTTTTTT. Protein: CASTRQIPTNEKLFF.

The chain is built from TRBV19 and TRBJ2-5, with 10 bases that match TRBD1. From germline, CDR1 is LNHDA and CDR2 SQIVND (reference sequence). V lost 5 bases, J lost 6 bases, and 12 bases stayed unmatched. This CDR3 has 16 amino acids. The CDR3: CASSFRRGQGTKTQYF. The CDR3 DNA sequence: TGTGCCAGTAGTTTCCGGCGGGGACAGGGGACAAAGACCCAGTACTTC.

The chain couples TRBV2 to TRBJ2-2; tentative D call: TRBD1 (6 bases). Germline lookup yields CDR1 SNHLY and CDR2 FYNNEI. The CDR3 totals 14 residues. The V end was cut by 6 bases, the J end by 0 bases, with 8 bases between. The CDR3 spells CASRDSPNTGELFF. As DNA, the CDR3 is TGTGCCAGCAGGGACAGCCCGAACACCGGGGAGCTGTTTTTT.

CDR3 loop: CASSLGGAATNEKLFF. For the CDR3, the DNA is TGTGCCAGCAGCTTGGGGGGGGCCGCAACTAATGAAAAACTGTTTTTT. The V call is TRBV5-6, the J call TRBJ1-4; a weak D match, TRBD1 (6 bases). CDR1 SGHDT and CDR2 YYEEEE come from the germline V gene. This CDR3 is 16 amino acids long. Trimming shortened V by 0 bases and J by 0 bases, and 9 bases separated the two germline ends.

V and J are TRBV2 and TRBJ2-2, with D perhaps being TRBD1 or TRBD2 (5 bases each). CDR1 and CDR2 (germline): SNHLY, FYNNEI. CDR3 length equals 14 residues. Trimming stripped 8 bases from V and 5 bases from J, with 15 bases between. Here the CDR3 reads CASLRRGATGELFF. In DNA form, the CDR3 reads TGTGCCAGCCTAAGGAGAGGGGCGACCGGGGAGCTGTTTTTT.